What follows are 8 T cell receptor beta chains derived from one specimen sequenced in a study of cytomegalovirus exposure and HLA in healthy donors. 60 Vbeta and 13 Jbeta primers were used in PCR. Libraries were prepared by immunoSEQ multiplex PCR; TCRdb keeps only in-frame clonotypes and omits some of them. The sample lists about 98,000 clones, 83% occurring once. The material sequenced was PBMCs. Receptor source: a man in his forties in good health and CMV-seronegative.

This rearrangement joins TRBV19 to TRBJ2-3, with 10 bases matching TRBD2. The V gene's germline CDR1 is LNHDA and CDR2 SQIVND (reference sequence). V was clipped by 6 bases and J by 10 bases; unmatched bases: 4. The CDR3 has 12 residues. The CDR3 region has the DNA TGTGCCAGTAGCACTAGCGGGGCGGCGCAGTATTTT. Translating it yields CASSTSGAAQYF.

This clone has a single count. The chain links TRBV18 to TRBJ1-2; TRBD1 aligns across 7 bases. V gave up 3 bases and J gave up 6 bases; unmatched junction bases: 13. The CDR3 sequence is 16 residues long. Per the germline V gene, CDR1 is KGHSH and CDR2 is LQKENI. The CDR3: CASSPSNPTGNNGYTF. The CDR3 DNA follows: TGTGCCAGCTCACCCAGCAACCCGACAGGGAACAATGGCTACACCTTC.

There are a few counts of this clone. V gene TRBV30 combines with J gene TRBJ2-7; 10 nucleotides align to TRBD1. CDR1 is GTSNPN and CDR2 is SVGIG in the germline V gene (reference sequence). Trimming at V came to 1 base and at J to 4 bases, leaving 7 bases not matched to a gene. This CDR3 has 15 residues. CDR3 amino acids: CAWSGMRQGAYEQYF. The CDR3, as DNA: TGTGCCTGGAGTGGGATGAGACAGGGGGCTTACGAGCAGTACTTC.

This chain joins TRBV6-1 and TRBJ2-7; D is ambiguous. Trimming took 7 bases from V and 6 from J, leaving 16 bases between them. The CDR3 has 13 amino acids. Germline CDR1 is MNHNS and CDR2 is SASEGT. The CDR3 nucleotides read TGTGCCAGCAATCCCGTAGGTACAGTCGAGCAGTACTTC. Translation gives CASNPVGTVEQYF.

The CDR3 nucleotides read TGCGCCAGCAGACCGCGGGGTACAGATACGCAGTATTTT. It yields the protein CASRPRGTDTQYF. This chain joins TRBV5-1 and TRBJ2-3, with D possibly TRBD2 on 6 matching bases. The V end was cut by 5 bases, the J end by 3 bases, with 10 bases between. The CDR3 consists of 13 residues. Germline V gene data show CDR1 as SGHRS and CDR2 as YFSETQ.

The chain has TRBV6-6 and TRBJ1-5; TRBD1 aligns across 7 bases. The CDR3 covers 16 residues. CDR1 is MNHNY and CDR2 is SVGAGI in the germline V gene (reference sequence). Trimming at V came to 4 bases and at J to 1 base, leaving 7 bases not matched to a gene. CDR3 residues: CASSFRQGRSNQPQHF. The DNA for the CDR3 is TGTGCCAGCAGTTTTAGACAGGGCAGGAGCAATCAGCCCCAGCATTTT.

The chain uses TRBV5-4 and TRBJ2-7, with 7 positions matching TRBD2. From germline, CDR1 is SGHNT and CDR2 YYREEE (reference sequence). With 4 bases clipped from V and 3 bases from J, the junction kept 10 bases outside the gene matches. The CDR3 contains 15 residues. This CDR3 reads CASSAFGGDHYEQYF. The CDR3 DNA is TGTGCCAGCAGCGCCTTTGGGGGGGACCACTACGAGCAGTACTTC. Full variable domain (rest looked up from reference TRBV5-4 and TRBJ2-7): ETGVTQSPTHLIKTRGQQVTLRCSSQSGHNTVSWYQQALGQGPQFIFQYYREEENGRGNFPPRFSGLQFPNYSSELNVNALELDDSALYLCASSAFGGDHYEQYFGPGTRLTVT.

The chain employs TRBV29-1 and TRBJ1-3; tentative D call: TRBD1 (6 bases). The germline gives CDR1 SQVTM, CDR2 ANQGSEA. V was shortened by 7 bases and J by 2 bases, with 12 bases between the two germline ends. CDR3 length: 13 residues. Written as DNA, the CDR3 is TGCAGCGCAGAGACAGGAGCTGGAAACACCATATATTTT. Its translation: CSAETGAGNTIYF. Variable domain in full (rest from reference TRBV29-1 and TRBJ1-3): SAVISQKPSRDICQRGTSLTIQCQVDSQVTMMFWYRQQPGQSLTLIATANQGSEATYESGFVIDKFPISRPNLTFSTLTVSNMSPEDSSIYLCSAETGAGNTIYFGEGSWLTVV.